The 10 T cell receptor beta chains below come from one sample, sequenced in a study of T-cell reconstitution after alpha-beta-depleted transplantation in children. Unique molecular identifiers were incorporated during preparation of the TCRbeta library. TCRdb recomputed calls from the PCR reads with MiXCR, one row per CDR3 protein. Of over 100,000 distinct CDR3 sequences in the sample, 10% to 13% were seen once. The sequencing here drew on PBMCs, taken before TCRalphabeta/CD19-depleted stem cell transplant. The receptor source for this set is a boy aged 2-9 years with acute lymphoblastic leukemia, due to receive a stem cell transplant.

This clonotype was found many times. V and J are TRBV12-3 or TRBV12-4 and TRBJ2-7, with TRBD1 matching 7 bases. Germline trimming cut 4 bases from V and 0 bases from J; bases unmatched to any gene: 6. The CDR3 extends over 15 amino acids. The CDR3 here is CASSSSGTASYEQYF. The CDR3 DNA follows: TGTGCCAGCAGTTCCTCGGGGACAGCCTCCTACGAGCAGTACTTC.

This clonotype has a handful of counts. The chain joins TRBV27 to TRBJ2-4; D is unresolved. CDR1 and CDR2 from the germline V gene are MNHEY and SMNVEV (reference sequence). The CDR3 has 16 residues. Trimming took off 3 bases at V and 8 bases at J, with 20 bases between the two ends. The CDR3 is CASSLLSALKPDIQYF. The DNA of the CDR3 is TGTGCCAGCAGTTTGTTATCCGCCCTCAAGCCCGACATTCAGTACTTC.

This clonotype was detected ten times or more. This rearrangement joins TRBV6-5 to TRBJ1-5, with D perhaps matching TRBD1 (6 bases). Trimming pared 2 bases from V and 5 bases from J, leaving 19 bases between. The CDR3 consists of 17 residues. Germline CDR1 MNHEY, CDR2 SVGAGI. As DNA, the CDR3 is TGTGCCAGCAGTTACGACGCCTTTCCAGGGGTAGATCAGCCCCAGCATTTT. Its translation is CASSYDAFPGVDQPQHF.

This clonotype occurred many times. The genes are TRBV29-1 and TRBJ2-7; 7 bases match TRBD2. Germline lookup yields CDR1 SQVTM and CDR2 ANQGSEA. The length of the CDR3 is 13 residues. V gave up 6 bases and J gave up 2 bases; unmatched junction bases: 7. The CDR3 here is CSVTGGGPYEQYF. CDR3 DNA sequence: TGCAGCGTGACTGGGGGAGGGCCCTACGAGCAGTACTTC.

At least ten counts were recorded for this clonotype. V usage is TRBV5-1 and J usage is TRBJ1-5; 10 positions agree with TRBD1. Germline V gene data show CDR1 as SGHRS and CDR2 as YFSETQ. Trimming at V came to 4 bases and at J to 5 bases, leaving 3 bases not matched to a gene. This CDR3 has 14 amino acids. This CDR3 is CASSETGGDQPQHF. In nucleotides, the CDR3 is TGCGCCAGCAGCGAGACAGGGGGCGATCAGCCCCAGCATTTT.

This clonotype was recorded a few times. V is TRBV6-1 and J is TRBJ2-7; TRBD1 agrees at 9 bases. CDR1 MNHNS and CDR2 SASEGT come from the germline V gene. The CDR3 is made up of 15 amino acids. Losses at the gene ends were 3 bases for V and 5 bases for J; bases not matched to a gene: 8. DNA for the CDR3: TGTGCCAGCAGTGAGCGGACAGGGGTAGCCGACGAGCAGTACTTC. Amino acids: CASSERTGVADEQYF.

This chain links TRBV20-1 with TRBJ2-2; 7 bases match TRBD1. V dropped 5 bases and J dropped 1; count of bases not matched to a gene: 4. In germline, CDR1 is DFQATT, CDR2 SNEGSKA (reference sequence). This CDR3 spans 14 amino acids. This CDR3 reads CSALRQGNTGELFF. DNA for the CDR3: TGCAGTGCTCTCAGACAGGGGAACACCGGGGAGCTGTTTTTT.

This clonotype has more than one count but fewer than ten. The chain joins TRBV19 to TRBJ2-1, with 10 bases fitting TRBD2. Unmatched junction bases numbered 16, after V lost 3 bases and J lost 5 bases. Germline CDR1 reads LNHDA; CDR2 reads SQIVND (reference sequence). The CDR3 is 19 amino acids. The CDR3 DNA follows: TGTGCCAGTAGTATTAGCGCTTCCCCTAGCGGGAGACCTCACAATGAGCAGTTCTTC. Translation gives CASSISASPSGRPHNEQFF. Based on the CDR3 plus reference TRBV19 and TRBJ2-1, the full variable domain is DGGITQSPKYLFRKEGQNVTLSCEQNLNHDAMYWYRQDPGQGLRLIYYSQIVNDFQKGDIAEGYSVSREKKESFPLTVTSAQKNPTAFYLCASSISASPSGRPHNEQFFGPGTRLTVL.

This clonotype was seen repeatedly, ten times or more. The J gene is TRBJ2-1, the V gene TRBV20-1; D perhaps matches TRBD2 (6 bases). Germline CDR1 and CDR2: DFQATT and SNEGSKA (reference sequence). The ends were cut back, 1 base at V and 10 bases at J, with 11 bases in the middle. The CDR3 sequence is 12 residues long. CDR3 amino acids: CSARAGTGEQFF. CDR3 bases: TGCAGTGCTAGAGCCGGGACTGGGGAGCAGTTCTTC.

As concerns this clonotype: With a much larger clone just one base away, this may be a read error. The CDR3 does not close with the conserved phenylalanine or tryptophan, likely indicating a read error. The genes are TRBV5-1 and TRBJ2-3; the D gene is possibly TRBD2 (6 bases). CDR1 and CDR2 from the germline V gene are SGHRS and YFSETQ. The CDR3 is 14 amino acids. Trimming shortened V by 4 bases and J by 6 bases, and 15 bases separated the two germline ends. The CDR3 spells CASSRGLSVDTQYC. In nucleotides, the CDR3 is TGCGCCAGCAGCCGGGGACTTAGCGTCGATACGCAGTATTGT.